The 20 T cell receptor beta chains below were found in one sample sequenced in a study of blood T cell repertoires in COVID-19. Sequenced by immunoSEQ multiplex PCR; TCRdb stores in-frame clones only, minus some. The profile shows approximately 430,000 clones, roughly 88% of them singletons. Material: peripheral blood. These receptors were obtained from a woman in her twenties or thirties with active or convalescent COVID-19.

This sequence joins TRBV7-2 and TRBJ2-3; D unclear. The CDR3 is 15 amino acids. Germline V CDR1 and CDR2: SGHTA, FQGNSA. Trimming stripped 1 base from V and 4 bases from J, with 12 bases between. CDR3 amino acids: CASSLEIDGADTQYF. In DNA form, the CDR3 reads TGTGCCAGCAGCTTAGAGATAGACGGAGCAGATACGCAGTATTTT.

The chain joins TRBV12-5 to TRBJ1-1, with D uncertain. Germline V gene data show CDR1 as LGHNT and CDR2 as FRNRAP. Trimming pared 7 bases from V and 4 bases from J, leaving 13 bases between. CDR3 length: 13 residues. This chain's CDR3 is CASAQPSGTEAFF. The CDR3 DNA sequence: TGTGCTAGTGCTCAACCATCGGGCACTGAAGCTTTCTTT.

The J gene is TRBJ2-2, the V gene TRBV3-1 (or the pseudogene TRBV3-2), with D unresolved. V lost 1 base and J 8 bases, leaving 5 bases between the germline ends. The CDR3 is made up of 12 amino acids. CDR1 is LGHDT and CDR2 is YNNKEL in the germline V gene (reference sequence). The CDR3 reads CASSQAEGELFF. CDR3 coding DNA: TGTGCCAGCAGCCAAGCAGAAGGGGAGCTGTTTTTT.

The chain joins TRBV4-1 to TRBJ1-2; no clear D gene. The CDR3 loop spans 13 amino acids. V was pared by 1 base and J by 4 bases, with 7 bases between. The germline V gene encodes CDR1 MGHRA and CDR2 YSYEKL. The CDR3 nucleotides read TGCGCCAGCAGCCAAGTACTAGGCTATGGCTACACCTTC. This translates into CASSQVLGYGYTF.

This sequence joins TRBV7-8 and TRBJ1-2; 10 positions agree with TRBD1. The length of the CDR3 is 15 residues. Trimming cost V 1 base and J 7 bases; bases outside gene matches: 6. Looked up from germline, CDR1 is SGHVS and CDR2 is FQNEAQ. The CDR3 region is CASSLDDRGLGGYTF. Written as DNA, the CDR3 is TGTGCCAGCAGCTTAGACGACAGGGGGCTAGGTGGCTACACCTTC.

The chain joins TRBV29-1 to TRBJ2-2, with 9 nucleotides matching TRBD1. V gave up 5 bases and J gave up 1 base; unmatched junction bases: 5. The CDR3 has 15 amino acids. Germline V CDR1 and CDR2: SQVTM, ANQGSEA. CDR3 region: CSVTVTGGNTGELFF. The CDR3 nucleotides are TGCAGCGTTACGGTGACAGGGGGGAACACCGGGGAGCTGTTTTTT.

V usage is TRBV6-5 and J usage is TRBJ1-5; D is undetermined. The germline CDR1 and CDR2 sequences are MNHEY and SVGAGI. V lost 7 bases and J lost 3, with 13 bases in between. The CDR3 is made up of 14 amino acids. The CDR3 DNA sequence: TGTGCCAGCAAGGAAGGCGGCTACAATCAGCCCCAGCATTTT. It yields the protein CASKEGGYNQPQHF.

This chain joins TRBV19 and TRBJ1-5; D perhaps matches TRBD1 (5 bases). In germline, CDR1 is LNHDA, CDR2 SQIVND (reference sequence). CDR3 length: 16 residues. The ends were cut back, 1 base at V and 0 bases at J, with 10 bases in the middle. Here the CDR3 DNA reads TGTGCCAGTAGTATAGCACGCAGGGTTAGCAATCAGCCCCAGCATTTT. Protein product: CASSIARRVSNQPQHF.

The chain employs TRBV30 and TRBJ2-7; 7 bases agree with TRBD2. Germline values: CDR1 GTSNPN, CDR2 SVGIG (reference sequence). The CDR3 totals 14 residues. The V gene end was trimmed by 5 bases and the J gene end by 0 bases; junction bases not matched to a gene: 7. The CDR3 DNA follows: TGTGCCTGGGGTTTGGCGGGAGTCTCCTACGAGCAGTACTTC. The encoded protein is CAWGLAGVSYEQYF. Full variable domain (outside the CDR3, taken from reference TRBV30 and TRBJ2-7): SQTIHQWPATLVQPVGSPLSLECTVEGTSNPNLYWYRQAAGRGLQLLFYSVGIGQISSEVPQNLSASRPQDRQFILSSKKLLLSDSGFYLCAWGLAGVSYEQYFGPGTRLTVT.

The chain combines TRBV3-1 (or the pseudogene TRBV3-2) with TRBJ2-1; a possible D gene is TRBD2 (5 bases). The V gene lost 0 bases and the J gene lost 8 bases, with 17 bases spanning the gap. The CDR3 spans 16 residues. Germline CDR1 is LGHDT and CDR2 is YNNKEL (reference sequence). As DNA, the CDR3 is TGTGCCAGCAGCCAAGATCTAGGACTTGGCATCTATGAGCAGTTCTTC. Its protein is CASSQDLGLGIYEQFF.

The chain links TRBV10-3 to TRBJ2-1; 7 bases align to TRBD1. The CDR3 is made up of 17 amino acids. The germline V gene has CDR1 ENHRY and CDR2 SYGVKD. V lost 1 base to trimming and J lost 10 bases; unmatched junction nucleotides: 16. The CDR3 loop is CAISELKGGRSSVEQFF. The CDR3 DNA reads TGTGCCATCAGTGAGTTGAAAGGGGGCCGCTCCTCCGTGGAGCAGTTCTTC.

V is TRBV6-5 and J is TRBJ1-2; 10 nucleotides agree with TRBD1. The V gene end was trimmed by 7 bases and the J gene end by 7 bases; junction bases not matched to a gene: 12. The length of the CDR3 is 15 residues. In germline, CDR1 is MNHEY, CDR2 SVGAGI. CDR3 DNA sequence: TGTGCCAGCAAAAGGGACAGGGGTGATGCCCTTGGCTACACCTTC. Its protein product is CASKRDRGDALGYTF.

This clone came up once. The same CDR3 arises from other DNA sequences in this sample as well. V is TRBV11-2 and J is TRBJ2-7; the D gene is possibly TRBD2 (5 bases). In germline, CDR1 is SGHAT, CDR2 FQNNGV. This CDR3 is built from 14 residues. Trimming shortened V by 1 base and J by 2 bases, and 9 bases separated the two germline ends. The CDR3 is CASSLGAGTYEQYF. CDR3 nucleotides: TGTGCCAGCAGCTTAGGGGCCGGGACCTACGAGCAGTACTTC.

This sequence joins TRBV5-1 and TRBJ2-1; 9 bases line up with TRBD2. Germline CDR1 and CDR2: SGHRS and YFSETQ. Trimming removed 3 bases from V and 5 bases from J; junction bases left unmatched: 9. The CDR3 runs 16 residues. In DNA, the CDR3 is TGCGCCAGCAGCTGGGGGGGACTAGCTAGGAACAATGAGCAGTTCTTC. The encoded protein is CASSWGGLARNNEQFF.

The J gene is TRBJ1-1, the V gene TRBV24-1; TRBD1 agrees at 8 bases. From germline, CDR1 is KGHDR and CDR2 SFDVKD. Trimming at V came to 9 bases and at J to 1 base, leaving 9 bases not matched to a gene. This CDR3 is built from 15 residues. CDR3 bases: TGTGCCACCCGACCCAGGGGGCAATGGAACACTGAAGCTTTCTTT. It is translated as CATRPRGQWNTEAFF.

The chain couples TRBV2 to TRBJ1-5, with 10 bases that match TRBD1. With V trimmed by 4 bases and J by 0 bases, 9 bases remained unmatched. The germline CDR1 and CDR2 sequences are SNHLY and FYNNEI. The CDR3 covers 18 residues. In DNA form, the CDR3 reads TGTGCCAGCAGTGGGGACAGGGGTGATGGTAATAGCAATCAGCCCCAGCATTTT. This encodes CASSGDRGDGNSNQPQHF.

A few counts support this clone. This chain uses TRBV9 with TRBJ1-3; no definite D call. CDR3 length: 16 amino acids. Germline lookup yields CDR1 SGDLS and CDR2 YYNGEE. V lost 3 bases and J lost 0, with 13 bases in between. The CDR3 region is CASSATRGFSGNTIYF. The DNA of the CDR3 is TGTGCCAGCAGCGCTACCCGAGGGTTCTCTGGAAACACCATATATTTT.

This chain links TRBV24-1 with TRBJ2-2, with 10 bases matching TRBD1. J lost 9 bases, V lost 4 bases, and 7 bases had no gene match. Germline CDR1 KGHDR, CDR2 SFDVKD. The CDR3 sequence is 15 residues long. The CDR3 loop reads CATSESGTGVRELFF. Here the CDR3 DNA reads TGTGCCACCAGTGAATCCGGGACAGGGGTACGGGAGCTGTTTTTT.

This clone appeared a few times. V usage is TRBV10-3 and J usage is TRBJ1-3; D is unclear. The V end lost 6 bases, the J end lost 0 bases, and 12 bases lay between the germline ends. Germline lookup yields CDR1 ENHRY and CDR2 SYGVKD. The CDR3 runs 15 residues. CDR3 nucleotide sequence: TGTGCCATCAGACCCGACACTAGCTCTGGAAACACCATATATTTT. It is translated as CAIRPDTSSGNTIYF.

The gene calls are TRBV5-8 and TRBJ2-5, with 8 bases identical to TRBD1. V shed 5 bases, J shed 5 bases, and the junction held 5 bases outside the gene matches. Germline CDR1 SGHTS, CDR2 YDEGEE. The CDR3 loop spans 13 amino acids. The CDR3 region is CASRKTGVETQYF. The CDR3 nucleotides read TGTGCCAGCAGGAAGACAGGGGTTGAGACCCAGTACTTC.